This is a list of T cell receptor beta chains from one sample in a study of cytomegalovirus exposure and HLA in healthy donors. The data were produced by immunoSEQ multiplex PCR, yet TCRdb's version contains in-frame clones alone and is incomplete. Of about 180,000 clones in the sample, approximately 82% are singletons; the top ten hold approximately 1.2%. Sequenced input: PBMCs. The origin of the receptors is a girl under 10 years old in good health and CMV-seropositive. CDR3s leave out the opening cysteine and the closing phenylalanine or tryptophan. Each record gives: V gene, J gene, CDR3 protein.

>TRBV18|TRBJ2-1
ASSVLAGDNEQF
>TRBV10-3|TRBJ2-3
AISESIGGSGNTQY
>TRBV5-6|.
ASSLALWTGGRDEQY
>TRBV7-9|TRBJ2-4
ASSLGRGTGELQY
>TRBV30|TRBJ1-1
AWSVMRRVATEAF
>TRBV6-5|TRBJ1-4
ASSPGGENEKLF
>TRBV30|TRBJ2-7
AWTTGDGDYEQY
>TRBV6-1|TRBJ1-1
ASDAGRGEAF
>TRBV25-1|TRBJ1-3
ASSGRQSSSGNTIY
>TRBV21-1|TRBJ1-5
ASSKDHTSNQPQH
>TRBV5-1|TRBJ2-5
ASSLSGEETQY
>TRBV11-2|TRBJ1-1
ASSNPEGGPFEAF
>TRBV5-1|TRBJ2-1
ASSPETGGRLFEQF
>TRBV6-1|TRBJ2-3
ASGLAGGTDTQY
>TRBV2|TRBJ2-2
ASSVSRGSGELF
>TRBV5-6|TRBJ2-1
ASSLPASGEAYNEQF
>TRBV5-1|TRBJ2-3
ASSFFIGLGTDTQY
>TRBV14|TRBJ1-4
ASSQEHRSNEKLF
>TRBV5-1|TRBJ2-1
ASRRGTASYNEQF
>TRBV6-1|TRBJ2-3
ASRPGLVTDTQY
>TRBV29-1|TRBJ1-1
SVELSGNTEAF
>TRBV7-8|TRBJ1-2
ASSLRGGGYGYT
>TRBV6-5|.
ASRGLAGTYEQY
>TRBV6-1|TRBJ1-5
ASDPGQGNQPQH
>TRBV21-1|TRBJ2-7
ASKTGPQPYEQY
>TRBV2|TRBJ2-7
ASRDRGKIRISYEQY
>TRBV4-1|TRBJ1-1
ASSQDPGMNTEAF
>TRBV12-5|TRBJ1-1
ASAQGYTEAF
>TRBV4-1|TRBJ2-1
ASSFLAGLHNEQF
>TRBV6-1|TRBJ2-3
ASSEAYSRYGTDTQY
>TRBV27|TRBJ2-7
ASSPWDCCYEQY
>TRBV27|TRBJ2-5
ASRRLAGGQETQY
>TRBV29-1|TRBJ2-5
SVRQGFGGEQY
>TRBV5-1|TRBJ2-2
ASSFAGQDTGELF
>TRBV25-1|TRBJ2-5
ASSETGYFEGETQY
>TRBV9|TRBJ2-1
ASSDSVEQF
>TRBV12-5|.
ASGQGTVLFEQY
>TRBV29-1|TRBJ2-7
SVSGTLANSAKITYEQY
>TRBV6-5|TRBJ2-1
ASSYGHNNEQF
>TRBV6-1|TRBJ1-1
ASTPAGGNTEAF
>TRBV21-1|.
ASRDRDAYEQY
>TRBV9|TRBJ1-1
ASSASRNTEAF
>TRBV6-5|TRBJ2-1
ASKAGSYNEQF
>TRBV28|TRBJ1-1
ASSFSAGWNTEAF
>TRBV6-5|TRBJ1-5
ASSAGH
>TRBV7-9|TRBJ2-6
ASSYWALSGANVLT
>TRBV7-8|TRBJ2-7
ASSLALAGGRSYEQY
>TRBV29-1|TRBJ1-2
SVLTLTGTNYGYT
>TRBV5-5|TRBJ2-3
ASSEPGQMIITQY
>TRBV27|TRBJ1-5
ASSLRRADTYSNQPQH
>TRBV28|TRBJ2-6
ASSKLTDSGANVLT
>TRBV19|TRBJ2-6
ASSITLAGTSRGANVLT
>TRBV6-5|TRBJ2-6
ASSYPSSGANVLT